The 31 T cell receptor beta chains presented below share a single source sample, sequenced in a study of T cells after posttransplantation cyclophosphamide. Sequencing was performed with immunoSEQ multiplex PCR; in TCRdb, only in-frame clones are kept and a portion is missing. The table includes 20,000 to 25,000 clones, 85% to 90% detected once. Controls had myeloablative marrow grafts with methotrexate and calcineurin inhibitor, sampled at 1 year. Sequencing used PBMCs, obtained roughly 49 weeks after allogeneic stem cell transplant with calcineurin inhibitor and methotrexate. The receptor source for this set is a female patient in her 30s who received an allogeneic stem cell transplant from an unrelated donor, was CMV-positive, and had acute and chronic GVHD. Some T cells may be the graft donor's.

The J gene is TRBJ1-1, the V gene TRBV7-3, with D possibly being TRBD1 (6 bases). CDR3 length: 14 residues. Trimming left V 0 bases short and J 5 bases short, with 10 bases between. The V gene's germline CDR1 is SGHTA and CDR2 FQGTGA. In nucleotides, the CDR3 is TGTGCCAGCAGCTTAACAGGGGGGGGGACTGAAGCTTTCTTT. It translates to CASSLTGGGTEAFF.

CDR3 amino acids: CASSPPSGGSAYEQYF. In DNA form, the CDR3 reads TGTGCCAGCTCACCACCGTCGGGGGGATCGGCCTACGAGCAGTACTTC. The V gene is TRBV18, the J gene TRBJ2-7; TRBD2 aligns across 7 bases. With 0 bases clipped from V and 2 bases from J, the junction kept 7 bases outside the gene matches. Looked up from germline, CDR1 is KGHSH and CDR2 is LQKENI. The CDR3 has 16 amino acids.

The V and J genes are TRBV7-8 and TRBJ1-1; 9 nucleotides align to TRBD1. Trimming cost V 1 base and J 5 bases; bases outside gene matches: 5. Per the germline V gene, CDR1 is SGHVS and CDR2 is FQNEAQ. This CDR3 is built from 15 residues. CDR3 protein: CASSLGGTGKTEAFF. In DNA, the CDR3 is TGTGCCAGCAGCTTAGGCGGGACAGGGAAGACTGAAGCTTTCTTT.

This chain links TRBV7-9 with TRBJ2-1, with TRBD1 matching over 7 bases. The CDR3 spans 17 residues. Germline V gene lookup returns CDR1 SEHNR and CDR2 FQNEAQ (reference sequence). V gave up 4 bases and J gave up 0 bases; unmatched junction bases: 9. The CDR3 loop is CASSSARTGSSYNEQFF. DNA of the CDR3: TGTGCCAGCAGCTCCGCCCGGACAGGAAGCTCCTACAATGAGCAGTTCTTC.

The V call is TRBV7-6, the J call TRBJ2-5; no firm D call. The CDR3 totals 15 residues. The V end lost 5 bases, the J end lost 5 bases, and 18 bases lay between the germline ends. Germline CDR1 reads SGHVS; CDR2 reads FNYEAQ. CDR3 sequence reads: CASSQDLRLGETQYF. The CDR3 DNA reads as TGTGCCAGCAGCCAAGACCTTCGACTCGGGGAGACCCAGTACTTC.

The rearrangement links TRBV7-2 to TRBJ1-4, with TRBD1 matching 10 bases. V shed 5 bases, J shed 7 bases, and the junction held 4 bases outside the gene matches. The CDR3 sequence is 14 residues long. Germline V gives CDR1 SGHTA, CDR2 FQGNSA. CDR3 residues: CASSLDRGLEKLFF. CDR3 nucleotide sequence: TGTGCCAGCAGCCTCGACAGGGGGCTTGAAAAACTGTTTTTT.

This clone showed up just a few times. The chain carries TRBV11-3 and TRBJ1-2, with a possible D match to TRBD1 (5 bases). V gave up 5 bases and J gave up 5 bases, with 21 bases separating them. The CDR3 covers 16 residues. Germline V lookup: CDR1 SGHNT, CDR2 YENEEA. CDR3 bases: TGTGCCAGCAGCCAGGAGGGCAGGGAGGGGAGATATGGCTACACCTTC. Protein: CASSQEGREGRYGYTF.

The gene calls are TRBV18 and TRBJ2-2; D unclear. The CDR3 is 15 amino acids. Germline V lookup: CDR1 KGHSH, CDR2 LQKENI. Trimming pared 3 bases from V and 1 base from J, leaving 9 bases between. The CDR3 DNA reads as TGTGCCAGCTCACCCCCGACTTGGAACACCGGGGAGCTGTTTTTT. Residues: CASSPPTWNTGELFF. Supplemented by reference TRBV18 and TRBJ2-2, the full variable domain reads NAGVMQNPRHLVRRRGQEARLRCSPMKGHSHVYWYRQLPEEGLKFMVYLQKENIIDESGMPKERFSAEFPKEGPSILRIQQVVRGDSAAYFCASSPPTWNTGELFFGEGSRLTVL.

V and J are TRBV11-2 and TRBJ2-7; D gene unclear. Germline CDR1 reads SGHAT; CDR2 reads FQNNGV. The CDR3 covers 12 residues. The V and J ends lost 5 bases and 1 base respectively, with 6 bases between them. CDR3 nucleotides: TGTGCCAGCAGCCGGTGGTCCTACGAGCAGTACTTC. It codes for CASSRWSYEQYF. Full variable domain (outside the CDR3, taken from reference TRBV11-2 and TRBJ2-7): EAGVAQSPRYKIIEKRQSVAFWCNPISGHATLYWYQQILGQGPKLLIQFQNNGVVDDSQLPKDRFSAERLKGVDSTLKIQPAKLEDSAVYLCASSRWSYEQYFGPGTRLTVT.

The chain recombines TRBV9 with TRBJ1-4; 7 nucleotides match TRBD1. The J segment lost 2 bases and the V segment lost 2 bases, leaving 0 bases of the junction unmatched. Germline values: CDR1 SGDLS, CDR2 YYNGEE. The CDR3 runs to 14 residues. The CDR3 is CASSVGQTNEKLFF. In nucleotides, the CDR3 is TGTGCCAGCAGCGTGGGACAGACTAATGAAAAACTGTTTTTT.

The gene calls are TRBV7-2 and TRBJ2-7; TRBD2 might be the D (6 bases). Germline V gene lookup returns CDR1 SGHTA and CDR2 FQGNSA. Trimming removed 1 base from V and 6 bases from J, with 13 bases in between. This CDR3 has 14 amino acids. The CDR3 region is CASSLGTNFGEQYV. The CDR3 DNA reads TGTGCCAGCAGCTTAGGGACTAACTTCGGCGAGCAGTACGTC.

This chain joins TRBV4-1 and TRBJ1-1; the match to TRBD1 covers 11 bases. Germline V gene lookup returns CDR1 MGHRA and CDR2 YSYEKL. This CDR3 spans 15 amino acids. The trim removed 4 bases at V and 5 bases at J, leaving 6 bases unmatched. The CDR3 region is CASSPGQGAWTEAFF. The DNA of the CDR3 is TGCGCCAGCAGCCCTGGACAGGGGGCTTGGACTGAAGCTTTCTTT.

This chain joins TRBV18 and TRBJ2-5; a possible D gene is TRBD1 (5 bases). This CDR3 is built from 16 residues. The germline CDR1 and CDR2 sequences are KGHSH and LQKENI. V lost 2 bases, J lost 3 bases, and 16 bases lay in between. CDR3 in DNA: TGTGCCAGCTCACCAAGCATCCTTCAAGGGGAAGAGACCCAGTACTTC. Translation gives CASSPSILQGEETQYF.

The chain is built from TRBV7-9 and TRBJ1-2; tentative D call: TRBD1 (5 bases). V lost 0 bases to trimming and J lost 5 bases, with 10 bases between them. Germline V gene data show CDR1 as SEHNR and CDR2 as FQNEAQ (reference sequence). This CDR3 has 14 amino acids. The DNA of the CDR3 is TGTGCCAGCAGCTTAGCGGCAGGGCTGTATGGCTACACCTTC. Translation: CASSLAAGLYGYTF.

This sequence joins TRBV5-6 and TRBJ1-6; 7 nucleotides align to TRBD1. The CDR3 is 16 amino acids. In germline, CDR1 is SGHDT, CDR2 YYEEEE. The V and J ends lost 4 bases and 0 bases, in that order; junction bases with no gene match: 4. The CDR3 bases are TGTGCCAGCAGCCGACAGGGCAGCTCCTATAATTCACCCCTCCACTTT. It translates to CASSRQGSSYNSPLHF.

The chain links TRBV30 to TRBJ1-2; 11 bases are shared with TRBD1. Unmatched junction bases numbered 7, after V lost 5 bases and J lost 8 bases. CDR1 GTSNPN and CDR2 SVGIG come from the germline V gene (reference sequence). The CDR3 loop spans 13 amino acids. The CDR3 bases are TGTGCCTGGGGACGGACAGGGGGCCCAGGCTACACCTTC. Its protein is CAWGRTGGPGYTF.

This chain joins TRBV4-1 and TRBJ2-7, with a weak D call TRBD2 (6 bases). CDR1 is MGHRA and CDR2 is YSYEKL in the germline V gene. There are 13 residues in the CDR3. V was cut by 6 bases and J by 7 bases, with 16 bases left in between. The CDR3 loop is CASSDTGVKEQYV. In DNA form, the CDR3 reads TGCGCCAGCAGTGACACGGGGGTTAAAGAGCAGTACGTC.

This clone was seen once. The chain links TRBV7-2 to TRBJ2-2, with 12 bases identical to TRBD2. Trimming removed 5 bases from V and 6 bases from J; junction bases left unmatched: 10. CDR3 length: 17 residues. Germline loops: CDR1 SGHTA, CDR2 FQGNSA. The CDR3 protein is CASSQNYGLAGSGELFF. CDR3 in DNA: TGTGCCAGCAGCCAAAACTACGGACTAGCGGGATCCGGGGAGCTGTTTTTT.

This sequence joins TRBV28 and TRBJ1-2; 10 bases agree with TRBD1. This CDR3 contains 14 residues. V dropped 8 bases and J dropped 7; count of bases not matched to a gene: 10. Per the germline V gene, CDR1 is MDHEN and CDR2 is SYDVKM. CDR3 in amino acids: CASRRQGAPSGYTF. The CDR3, as DNA: TGTGCCAGCCGCCGACAGGGGGCGCCCAGTGGCTACACCTTC.

The chain couples TRBV19 to TRBJ2-6; 7 bases agree with TRBD1. The junction had 11 bases not matched to a gene; V was cut back by 4 bases and J by 2 bases. The CDR3 extends over 18 amino acids. CDR1 and CDR2 from the germline V gene are LNHDA and SQIVND (reference sequence). The CDR3 bases are TGTGCCAGTAGTAGAAGAACAGGGGTCCTCACTGGGGCCAACGTCCTGACTTTC. It translates to CASSRRTGVLTGANVLTF. Full variable domain (rest looked up from reference TRBV19 and TRBJ2-6): DGGITQSPKYLFRKEGQNVTLSCEQNLNHDAMYWYRQDPGQGLRLIYYSQIVNDFQKGDIAEGYSVSREKKESFPLTVTSAQKNPTAFYLCASSRRTGVLTGANVLTFGAGSRLTVL.

The rearrangement joins TRBV6-1 to TRBJ2-4, with D perhaps TRBD2 (6 bases). V lost 6 bases, J lost 9 bases, and 15 bases lay in between. The V gene's germline CDR1 is MNHNS and CDR2 SASEGT. The CDR3 runs 13 residues. The CDR3 nucleotides read TGTGCCAGCAGGCAGGAGGGGTTGGCCATTCAGTACTTC. Translation gives CASRQEGLAIQYF.

The chain carries TRBV9 and TRBJ2-1, with 15 bases that match TRBD2. This CDR3 contains 13 residues. Germline lookup yields CDR1 SGDLS and CDR2 YYNGEE. The J segment lost 9 bases and the V segment lost 5 bases, leaving 0 bases of the junction unmatched. The CDR3 loop is CASRGLAGGEQFF. In DNA, the CDR3 is TGTGCCAGCAGGGGACTAGCGGGAGGTGAGCAGTTCTTC.

V gene TRBV19 combines with J gene TRBJ2-3, with D possibly matching TRBD1 (5 bases). The CDR3 covers 13 residues. V was trimmed by 8 bases and J by 3 bases, leaving 12 bases between them. Germline CDR1 is LNHDA and CDR2 is SQIVND (reference sequence). CDR3 bases: TGTGCCAGTCGGCCTTCAGGGACAGATACGCAGTATTTT. This encodes CASRPSGTDTQYF. Filled out from reference TRBV19 and TRBJ2-3, the complete variable domain reads DGGITQSPKYLFRKEGQNVTLSCEQNLNHDAMYWYRQDPGQGLRLIYYSQIVNDFQKGDIAEGYSVSREKKESFPLTVTSAQKNPTAFYLCASRPSGTDTQYFGPGTRLTVL.

The chain has TRBV9 and TRBJ1-1; unclear D gene. Trimming left V 4 bases short and J 1 base short, with 11 bases between. This CDR3 region has 14 residues. From germline, CDR1 is SGDLS and CDR2 YYNGEE. The CDR3 protein is CASSPRGANTEAFF. The CDR3, as DNA: TGTGCCAGCAGCCCCCGGGGAGCGAACACTGAAGCTTTCTTT.

V and J are TRBV4-3 and TRBJ2-3, with 8 positions matching TRBD2. Germline CDR1 LGHNA, CDR2 YSLEER. This CDR3 is 14 amino acids long. The trim removed 4 bases at V and 6 bases at J, leaving 6 bases unmatched. The CDR3 coding sequence is TGCGCCAGCAGCCTCGCGGGAGGTCGTGATACGCAGTATTTT. It specifies CASSLAGGRDTQYF.

The chain uses TRBV12-5 and TRBJ2-1, with D maybe TRBD1 (5 bases). Trimming took 4 bases from V and 7 from J, leaving 14 bases between them. Germline CDR1 reads LGHNT; CDR2 reads FRNRAP. This CDR3 has 14 residues. CDR3 bases: TGTGCTAGTGGTTGGGGCTCTCCTGGGAATGAGCAGTTCTTC. Translated: CASGWGSPGNEQFF.

This clone showed up just once. A read error may account for a junction end that differs from germline. The chain joins TRBV6-5 to TRBJ2-2, with 9 bases identical to TRBD1. Germline V CDR1 and CDR2: MNHEY, SVGAGI. There are 15 residues in the CDR3. The CDR3 is CASSYTGGSSGELLF. Here the CDR3 DNA reads TGTGCCAGCAGTTACACAGGGGGCTCGTCCGGGGAGCTGCTTTTT.

This clone has only one observation. The junction does not match germline at one end; this may be a read error. The CDR3 reads CASTGGGETAQNIQYF. CDR3 in DNA: TGTGCCAGCACGGGGGGCGGAGAAACAGCCCAAAACATTCAGTACTTC. V and J are TRBV2 and TRBJ2-4; D possibly corresponds to TRBD2 (7 bases). This CDR3 has 16 amino acids. The germline gives CDR1 SNHLY, CDR2 FYNNEI.

The chain joins TRBV5-4 to TRBJ2-1, with 10 bases identical to TRBD2. This CDR3 spans 15 amino acids. Germline assignment: CDR1 SGHNT and CDR2 YYREEE (reference sequence). Unmatched junction bases numbered 3, after V lost 2 bases and J lost 4 bases. The CDR3 spells CASSLAGGLYNEQFF. The CDR3 DNA is TGTGCCAGCAGCTTAGCGGGAGGGCTTTACAATGAGCAGTTCTTC. The full variable domain, rest sourced from reference TRBV5-4 and TRBJ2-1, is ETGVTQSPTHLIKTRGQQVTLRCSSQSGHNTVSWYQQALGQGPQFIFQYYREEENGRGNFPPRFSGLQFPNYSSELNVNALELDDSALYLCASSLAGGLYNEQFFGPGTRLTVL.

The chain uses TRBV6-5 and TRBJ1-1; weak D call: TRBD1 (6 bases). The CDR3 is made up of 15 amino acids. The V end was cut by 7 bases, the J end by 3 bases, with 18 bases between. Germline CDR1 is MNHEY and CDR2 is SVGAGI. CDR3 sequence: CASNTWAGAYTEAFF. The CDR3 DNA reads as TGTGCCAGCAATACGTGGGCAGGGGCGTACACTGAAGCTTTCTTT.

This clone turned up a few times. V usage is TRBV6-4 and J usage is TRBJ2-3, with TRBD1 matching over 9 bases. V dropped 6 bases and J dropped 5; count of bases not matched to a gene: 6. Germline CDR1 is MRHNA and CDR2 is SNTAGT. This CDR3 has 14 residues. CDR3 in DNA: TGTGCCAGCAGAGCGGGACAGGGTAGAGATACGCAGTATTTT. Translation: CASRAGQGRDTQYF.